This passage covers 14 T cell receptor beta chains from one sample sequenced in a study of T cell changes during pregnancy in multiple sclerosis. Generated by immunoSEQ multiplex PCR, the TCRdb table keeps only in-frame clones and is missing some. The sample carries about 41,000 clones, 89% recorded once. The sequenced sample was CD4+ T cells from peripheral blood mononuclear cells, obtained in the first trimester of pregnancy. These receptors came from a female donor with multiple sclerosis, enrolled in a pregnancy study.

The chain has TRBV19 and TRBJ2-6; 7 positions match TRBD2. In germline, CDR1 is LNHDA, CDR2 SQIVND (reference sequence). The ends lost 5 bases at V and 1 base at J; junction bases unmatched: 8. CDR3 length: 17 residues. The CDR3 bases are TGTGCCAGTAGTCCGGGGAGGGGATTGTCTGGGGCCAACGTCCTGACTTTC. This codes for CASSPGRGLSGANVLTF. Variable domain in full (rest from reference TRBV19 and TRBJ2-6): DGGITQSPKYLFRKEGQNVTLSCEQNLNHDAMYWYRQDPGQGLRLIYYSQIVNDFQKGDIAEGYSVSREKKESFPLTVTSAQKNPTAFYLCASSPGRGLSGANVLTFGAGSRLTVL.

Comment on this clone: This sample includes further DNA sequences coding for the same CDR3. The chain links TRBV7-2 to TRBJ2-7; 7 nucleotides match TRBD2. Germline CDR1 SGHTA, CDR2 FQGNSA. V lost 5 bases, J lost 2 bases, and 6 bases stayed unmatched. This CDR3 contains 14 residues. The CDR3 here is CASSPGLGTYEQYF. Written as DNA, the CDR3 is TGTGCCAGCAGCCCAGGACTAGGTACCTACGAGCAGTACTTC. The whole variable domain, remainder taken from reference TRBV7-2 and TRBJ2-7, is GAGVSQSPSNKVTEKGKDVELRCDPISGHTALYWYRQSLGQGLEFLIYFQGNSAPDKSGLPSDRFSAERTGGSVSTLTIQRTQQEDSAVYLCASSPGLGTYEQYFGPGTRLTVT.

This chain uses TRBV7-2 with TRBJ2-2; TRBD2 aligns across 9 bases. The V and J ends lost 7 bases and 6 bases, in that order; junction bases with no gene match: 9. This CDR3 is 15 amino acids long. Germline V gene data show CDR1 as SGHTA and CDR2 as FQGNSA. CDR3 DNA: TGTGCCAGCAACCCTTTAGCGGGAGTAGCCGGGGAGCTGTTTTTT. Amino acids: CASNPLAGVAGELFF.

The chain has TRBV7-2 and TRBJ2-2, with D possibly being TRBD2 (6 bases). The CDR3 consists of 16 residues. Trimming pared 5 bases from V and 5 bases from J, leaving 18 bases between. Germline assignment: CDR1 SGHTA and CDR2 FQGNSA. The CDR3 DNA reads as TGTGCCAGCAGCCCTGGGATGGGGAGGCGGACCGGGGAGCTGTTTTTT. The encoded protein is CASSPGMGRRTGELFF.

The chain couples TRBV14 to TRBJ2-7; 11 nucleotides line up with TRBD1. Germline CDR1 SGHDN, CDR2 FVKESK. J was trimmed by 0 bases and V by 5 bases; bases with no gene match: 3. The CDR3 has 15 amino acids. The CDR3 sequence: CASSSGQGASYEQYF. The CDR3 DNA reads TGTGCCAGCAGCTCCGGACAGGGGGCCTCCTACGAGCAGTACTTC.

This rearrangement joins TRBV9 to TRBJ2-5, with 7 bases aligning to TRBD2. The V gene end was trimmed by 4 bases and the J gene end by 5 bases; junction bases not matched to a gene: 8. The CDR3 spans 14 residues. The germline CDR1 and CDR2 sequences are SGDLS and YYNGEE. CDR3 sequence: CASSPSVLAETQYF. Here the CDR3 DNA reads TGTGCCAGCAGCCCCTCGGTACTAGCGGAGACCCAGTACTTC. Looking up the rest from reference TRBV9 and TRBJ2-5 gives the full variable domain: DSGVTQTPKHLITATGQRVTLRCSPRSGDLSVYWYQQSLDQGLQFLIQYYNGEERAKGNILERFSAQQFPDLHSELNLSSLELGDSALYFCASSPSVLAETQYFGPGTRLLVL.

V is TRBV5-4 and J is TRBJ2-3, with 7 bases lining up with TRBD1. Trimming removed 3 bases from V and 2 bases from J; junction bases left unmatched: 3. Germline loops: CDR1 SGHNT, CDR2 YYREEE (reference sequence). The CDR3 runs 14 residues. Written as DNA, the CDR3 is TGTGCCAGCAGCTCCACAGGGGCCACAGATACGCAGTATTTT. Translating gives CASSSTGATDTQYF.

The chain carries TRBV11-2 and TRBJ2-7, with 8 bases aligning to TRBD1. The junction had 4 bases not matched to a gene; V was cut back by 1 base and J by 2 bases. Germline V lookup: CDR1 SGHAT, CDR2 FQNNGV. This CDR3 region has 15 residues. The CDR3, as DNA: TGTGCCAGCAGCTTAGGGACAGGGACCCCCTACGAGCAGTACTTC. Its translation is CASSLGTGTPYEQYF.

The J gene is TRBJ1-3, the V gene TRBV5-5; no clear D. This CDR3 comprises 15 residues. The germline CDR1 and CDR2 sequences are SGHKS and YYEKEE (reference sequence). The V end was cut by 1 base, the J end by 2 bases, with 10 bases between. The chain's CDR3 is CASSLLGRPGNTIYF. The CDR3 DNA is TGTGCCAGCAGCTTGTTAGGGAGACCTGGAAACACCATATATTTT.

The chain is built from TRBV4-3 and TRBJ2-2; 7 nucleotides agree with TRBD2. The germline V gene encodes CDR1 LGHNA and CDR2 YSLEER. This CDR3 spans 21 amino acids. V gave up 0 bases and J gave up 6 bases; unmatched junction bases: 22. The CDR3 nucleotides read TGCGCCAGCAGCCAAGATTTCCAGCCAAAGGGGATGGCGGGAGTCCCCGGGGAGCTGTTTTTT. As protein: CASSQDFQPKGMAGVPGELFF.

CDR3 residues: CASGQQGFAEAFF. The CDR3, as DNA: TGTGCCAGCGGCCAACAGGGTTTCGCTGAAGCTTTCTTT. The V gene is TRBV6-5, the J gene TRBJ1-1, with D tentatively TRBD1 (6 bases). Germline V gene lookup returns CDR1 MNHEY and CDR2 SVGAGI. The germline V and J ends were trimmed by 8 bases and 6 bases, with 16 bases remaining between them. This CDR3 is built from 13 residues.

The DNA of the CDR3 is TGCGCCAGCAGCCAAGAGCCTAGCGGGAGCGCAGATACGCAGTATTTT. Translating it yields CASSQEPSGSADTQYF. The gene calls are TRBV4-3 and TRBJ2-3, with 10 bases matching TRBD2. Trimming took 0 bases from V and 4 from J; bases not matched to a gene: 4. The length of the CDR3 is 16 residues. CDR1 and CDR2 from the germline V gene are LGHNA and YSLEER.

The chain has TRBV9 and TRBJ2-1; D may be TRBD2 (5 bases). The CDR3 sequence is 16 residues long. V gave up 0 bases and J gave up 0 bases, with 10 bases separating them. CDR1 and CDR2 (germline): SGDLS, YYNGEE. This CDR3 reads CASSVDLAGSYNEQFF. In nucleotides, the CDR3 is TGTGCCAGCAGCGTAGATCTGGCGGGCTCCTACAATGAGCAGTTCTTC. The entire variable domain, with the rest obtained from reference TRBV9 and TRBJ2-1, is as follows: DSGVTQTPKHLITATGQRVTLRCSPRSGDLSVYWYQQSLDQGLQFLIQYYNGEERAKGNILERFSAQQFPDLHSELNLSSLELGDSALYFCASSVDLAGSYNEQFFGPGTRLTVL.

CDR3 amino acids: CASSSSQGLRYGYTF. DNA for the CDR3: TGTGCCAGCTCATCCTCCCAGGGACTCAGATATGGCTACACCTTC. The chain uses TRBV18 and TRBJ1-2; D is possibly TRBD1 (5 bases). The germline V and J ends were trimmed by 5 bases and 5 bases, with 18 bases remaining between them. This CDR3 is 15 amino acids long. CDR1 KGHSH and CDR2 LQKENI come from the germline V gene.